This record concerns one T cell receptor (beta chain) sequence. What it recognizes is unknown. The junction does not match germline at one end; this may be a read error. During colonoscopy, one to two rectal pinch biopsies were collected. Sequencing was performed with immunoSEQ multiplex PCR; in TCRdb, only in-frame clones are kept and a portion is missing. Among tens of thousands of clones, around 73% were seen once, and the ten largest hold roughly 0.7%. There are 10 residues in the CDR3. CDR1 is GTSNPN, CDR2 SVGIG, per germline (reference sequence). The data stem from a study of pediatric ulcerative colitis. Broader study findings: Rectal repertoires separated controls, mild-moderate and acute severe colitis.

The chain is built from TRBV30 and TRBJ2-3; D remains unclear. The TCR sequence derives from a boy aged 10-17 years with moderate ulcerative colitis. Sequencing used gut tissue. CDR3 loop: CAWSMDLMRF. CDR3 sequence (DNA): TGTGCCTGGAGTATGGATCTTATGAGATTT.